This T cell receptor (beta chain) was found in a study of Ad26.COV2.S vaccination and SARS-CoV-2 variants. For the study at large: Doses of Ad26.COV2.S were injected into muscle once or twice, 56 days apart. Overall study findings and caveats: Using TCR breadth and depth analyses may have led to underestimated total T cell responses. Substantial breadth in spike-specific CD8+ and CD4+ T cell responses was reportedly seen after vaccination. Vaccinees displayed broader spike-specific TCR repertoires than placebo recipients.

Profiling relied on immunoSEQ multiplex PCR, and the TCRdb table lists in-frame clones only, not all of them. The data show around 320,000 clones, with roughly 86% seen just once and approximately 2% held by the top ten. As to treatment: over 15 received Ad26.COV2.S at low or high dose, single or two shots; roughly five received placebo; per-sample allocation not given. The study sampled participants on day 63 after the first vaccine or placebo injection. For this clone: The antigen is undetermined.

CDR1 is GTSNPN and CDR2 is SVGIG in the germline V gene (reference sequence). Trimming cost V 5 bases and J 6 bases, with 20 bases left between them. The CDR3 loop spans 15 amino acids. This chain connects TRBV30 to TRBJ1-3; D may be TRBD1 (6 bases). The origin of this receptor is a person aged 18-65 years who received the Ad26.COV2.S COVID-19 vaccine or a placebo. The sequencing here drew on peripheral blood, taken in a trial of Ad26.COV2.S vaccine versus placebo. CDR3 region: CAWGPGVTSVNTIYF. CDR3 nucleotides: TGTGCCTGGGGGCCAGGGGTAACTAGTGTAAACACCATATATTTT.